This T cell receptor beta chain was documented in a study of blood T cell repertoires in COVID-19. This clone was detected only once. V shed 3 bases and J 2 bases; nucleotides not matched to a gene: 5. The length of the CDR3 is 15 residues. CDR1 is SGDLS and CDR2 is YYNGEE in the germline V gene. Repertoires were generated with immunoSEQ multiplex PCR, while TCRdb's copy carries only in-frame clones and drops some. The sample has 200,000 to 250,000 clones; roughly 89% are singletons. The sample taken for sequencing was PBMCs or T cells enriched from blood (not recorded which). This rearrangement joins TRBV9 to TRBJ1-5, with 7 bases fitting TRBD1. The origin of this receptor is a woman aged 40 to 50 with acute COVID-19. CDR3 amino acids: CASSAGQPGNQPQHF. CDR3 DNA sequence: TGTGCCAGCAGCGCGGGACAGCCGGGCAATCAGCCCCAGCATTTT.